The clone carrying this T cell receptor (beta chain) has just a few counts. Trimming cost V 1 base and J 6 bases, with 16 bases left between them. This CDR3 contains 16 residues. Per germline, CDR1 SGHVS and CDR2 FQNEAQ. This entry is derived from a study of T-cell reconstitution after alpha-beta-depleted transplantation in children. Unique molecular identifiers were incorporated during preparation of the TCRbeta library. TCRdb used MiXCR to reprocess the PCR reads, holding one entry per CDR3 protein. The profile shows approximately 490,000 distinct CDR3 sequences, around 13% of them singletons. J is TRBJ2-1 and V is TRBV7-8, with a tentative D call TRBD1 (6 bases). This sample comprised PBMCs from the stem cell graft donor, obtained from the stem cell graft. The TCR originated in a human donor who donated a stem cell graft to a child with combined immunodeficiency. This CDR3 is CASSLEGTNSPNEQFF. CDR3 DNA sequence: TGTGCCAGCAGCTTAGAGGGGACAAATTCTCCCAATGAGCAGTTCTTC.